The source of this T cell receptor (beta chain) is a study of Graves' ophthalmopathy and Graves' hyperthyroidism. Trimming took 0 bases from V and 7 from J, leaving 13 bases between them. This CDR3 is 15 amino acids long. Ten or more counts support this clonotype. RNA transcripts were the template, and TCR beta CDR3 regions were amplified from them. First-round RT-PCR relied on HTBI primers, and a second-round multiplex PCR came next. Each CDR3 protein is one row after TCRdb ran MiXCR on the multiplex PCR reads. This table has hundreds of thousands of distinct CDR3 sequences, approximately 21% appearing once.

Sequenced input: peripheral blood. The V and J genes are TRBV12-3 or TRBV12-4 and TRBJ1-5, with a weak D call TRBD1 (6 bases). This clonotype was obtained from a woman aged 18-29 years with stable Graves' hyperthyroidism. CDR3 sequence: CASSLANRVKQPQHF. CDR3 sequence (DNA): TGTGCCAGCAGTTTAGCTAACAGGGTAAAGCAGCCCCAGCATTTT.